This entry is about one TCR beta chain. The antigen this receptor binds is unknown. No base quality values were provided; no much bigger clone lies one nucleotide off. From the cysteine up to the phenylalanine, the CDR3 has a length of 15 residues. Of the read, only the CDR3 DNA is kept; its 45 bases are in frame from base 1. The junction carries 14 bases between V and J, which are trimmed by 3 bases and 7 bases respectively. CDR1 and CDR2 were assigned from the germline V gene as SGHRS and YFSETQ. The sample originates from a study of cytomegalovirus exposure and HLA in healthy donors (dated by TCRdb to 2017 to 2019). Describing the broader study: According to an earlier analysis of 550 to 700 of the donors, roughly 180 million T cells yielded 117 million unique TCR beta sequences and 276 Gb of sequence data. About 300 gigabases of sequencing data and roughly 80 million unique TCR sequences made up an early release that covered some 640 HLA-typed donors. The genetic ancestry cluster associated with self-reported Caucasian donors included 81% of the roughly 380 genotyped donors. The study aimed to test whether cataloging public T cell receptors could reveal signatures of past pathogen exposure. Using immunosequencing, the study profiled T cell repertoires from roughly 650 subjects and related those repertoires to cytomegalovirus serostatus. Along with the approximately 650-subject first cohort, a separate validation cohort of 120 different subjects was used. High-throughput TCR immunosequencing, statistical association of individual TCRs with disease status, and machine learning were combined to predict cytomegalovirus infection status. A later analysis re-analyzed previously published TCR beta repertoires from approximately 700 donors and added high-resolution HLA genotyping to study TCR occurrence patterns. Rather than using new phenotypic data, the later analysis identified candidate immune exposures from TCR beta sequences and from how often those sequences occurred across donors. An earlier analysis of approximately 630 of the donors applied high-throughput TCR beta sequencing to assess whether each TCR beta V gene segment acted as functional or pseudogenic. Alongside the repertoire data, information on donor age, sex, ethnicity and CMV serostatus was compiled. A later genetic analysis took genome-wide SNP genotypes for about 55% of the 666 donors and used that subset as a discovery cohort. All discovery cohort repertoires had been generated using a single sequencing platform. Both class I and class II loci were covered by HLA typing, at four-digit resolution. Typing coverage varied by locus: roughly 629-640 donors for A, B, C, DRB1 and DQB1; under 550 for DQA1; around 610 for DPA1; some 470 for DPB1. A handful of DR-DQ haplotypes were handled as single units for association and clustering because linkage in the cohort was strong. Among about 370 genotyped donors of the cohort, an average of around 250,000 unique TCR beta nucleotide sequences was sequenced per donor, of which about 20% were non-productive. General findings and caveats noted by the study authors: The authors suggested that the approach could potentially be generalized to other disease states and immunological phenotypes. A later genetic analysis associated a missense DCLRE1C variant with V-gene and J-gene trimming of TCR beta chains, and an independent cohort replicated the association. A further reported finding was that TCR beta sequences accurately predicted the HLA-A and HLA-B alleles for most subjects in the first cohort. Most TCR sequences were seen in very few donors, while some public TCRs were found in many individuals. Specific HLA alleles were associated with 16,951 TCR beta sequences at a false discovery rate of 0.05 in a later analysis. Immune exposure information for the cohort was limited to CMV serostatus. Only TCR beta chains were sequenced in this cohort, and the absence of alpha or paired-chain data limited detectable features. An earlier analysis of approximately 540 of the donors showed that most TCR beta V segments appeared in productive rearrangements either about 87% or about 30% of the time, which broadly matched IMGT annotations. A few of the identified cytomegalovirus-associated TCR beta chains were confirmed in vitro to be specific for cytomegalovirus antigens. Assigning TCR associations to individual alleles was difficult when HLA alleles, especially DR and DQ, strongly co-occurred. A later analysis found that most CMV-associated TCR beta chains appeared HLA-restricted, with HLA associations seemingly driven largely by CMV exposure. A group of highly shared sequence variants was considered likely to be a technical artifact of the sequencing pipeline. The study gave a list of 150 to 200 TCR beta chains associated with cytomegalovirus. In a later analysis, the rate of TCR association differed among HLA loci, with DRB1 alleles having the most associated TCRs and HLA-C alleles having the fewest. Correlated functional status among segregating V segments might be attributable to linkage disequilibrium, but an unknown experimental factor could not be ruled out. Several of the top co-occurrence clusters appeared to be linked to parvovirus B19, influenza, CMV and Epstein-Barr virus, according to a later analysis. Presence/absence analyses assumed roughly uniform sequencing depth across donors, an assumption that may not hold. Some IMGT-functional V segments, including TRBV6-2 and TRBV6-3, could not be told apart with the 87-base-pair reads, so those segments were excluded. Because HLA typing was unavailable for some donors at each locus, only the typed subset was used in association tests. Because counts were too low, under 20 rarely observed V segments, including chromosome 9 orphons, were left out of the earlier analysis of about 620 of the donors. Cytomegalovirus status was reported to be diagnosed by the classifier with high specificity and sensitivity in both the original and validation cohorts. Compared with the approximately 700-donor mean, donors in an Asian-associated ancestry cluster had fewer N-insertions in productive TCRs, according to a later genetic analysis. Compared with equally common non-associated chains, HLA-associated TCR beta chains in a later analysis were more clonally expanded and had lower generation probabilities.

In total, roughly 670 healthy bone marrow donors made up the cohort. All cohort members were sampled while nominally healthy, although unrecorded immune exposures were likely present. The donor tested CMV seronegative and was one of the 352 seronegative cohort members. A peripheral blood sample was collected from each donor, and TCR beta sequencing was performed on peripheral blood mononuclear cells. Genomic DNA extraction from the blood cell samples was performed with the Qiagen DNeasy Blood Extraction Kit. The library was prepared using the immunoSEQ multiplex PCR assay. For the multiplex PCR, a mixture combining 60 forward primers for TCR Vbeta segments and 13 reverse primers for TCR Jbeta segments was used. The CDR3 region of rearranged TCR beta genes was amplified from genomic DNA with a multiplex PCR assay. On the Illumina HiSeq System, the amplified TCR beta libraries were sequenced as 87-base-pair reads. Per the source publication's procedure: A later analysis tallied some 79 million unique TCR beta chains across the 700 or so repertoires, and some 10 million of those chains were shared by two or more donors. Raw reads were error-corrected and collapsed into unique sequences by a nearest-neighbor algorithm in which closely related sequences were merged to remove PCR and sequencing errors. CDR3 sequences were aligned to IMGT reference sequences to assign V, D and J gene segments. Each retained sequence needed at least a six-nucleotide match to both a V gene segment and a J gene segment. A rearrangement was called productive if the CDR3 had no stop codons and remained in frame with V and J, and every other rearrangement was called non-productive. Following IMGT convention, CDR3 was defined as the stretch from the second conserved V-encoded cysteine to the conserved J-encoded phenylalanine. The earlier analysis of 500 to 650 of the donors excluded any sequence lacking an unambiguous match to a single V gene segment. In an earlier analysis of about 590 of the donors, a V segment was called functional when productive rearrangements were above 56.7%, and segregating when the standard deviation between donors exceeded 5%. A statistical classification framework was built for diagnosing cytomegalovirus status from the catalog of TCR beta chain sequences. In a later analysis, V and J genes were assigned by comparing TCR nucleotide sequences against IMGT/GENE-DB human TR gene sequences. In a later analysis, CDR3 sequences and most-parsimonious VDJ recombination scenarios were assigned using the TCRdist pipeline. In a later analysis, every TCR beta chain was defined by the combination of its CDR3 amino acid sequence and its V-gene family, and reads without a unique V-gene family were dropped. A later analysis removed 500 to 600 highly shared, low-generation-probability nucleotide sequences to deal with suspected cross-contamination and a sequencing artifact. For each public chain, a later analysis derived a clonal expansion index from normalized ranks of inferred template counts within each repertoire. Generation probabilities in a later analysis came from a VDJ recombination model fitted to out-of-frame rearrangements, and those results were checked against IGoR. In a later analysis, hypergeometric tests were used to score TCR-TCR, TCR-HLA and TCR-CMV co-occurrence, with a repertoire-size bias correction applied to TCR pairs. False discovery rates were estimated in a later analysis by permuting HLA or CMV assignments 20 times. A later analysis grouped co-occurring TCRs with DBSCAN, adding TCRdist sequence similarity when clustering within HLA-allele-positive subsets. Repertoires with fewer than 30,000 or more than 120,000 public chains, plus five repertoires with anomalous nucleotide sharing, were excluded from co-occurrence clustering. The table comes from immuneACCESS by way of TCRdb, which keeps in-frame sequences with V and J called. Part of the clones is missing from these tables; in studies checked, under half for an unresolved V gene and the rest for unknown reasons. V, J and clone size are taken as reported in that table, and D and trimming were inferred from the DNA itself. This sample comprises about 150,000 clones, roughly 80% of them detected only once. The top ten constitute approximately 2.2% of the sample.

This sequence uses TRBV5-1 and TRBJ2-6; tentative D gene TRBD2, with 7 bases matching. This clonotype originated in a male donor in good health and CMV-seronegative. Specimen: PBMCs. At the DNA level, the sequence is TGCGCCAGCAGCTGGCGGGGGCGCGAAGCCAACGTCCTGACTTTC. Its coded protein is CASSWRGREANVLTF.